The rows below give T cell receptor beta chains drawn from one sample of a study of T-cell reconstitution after alpha-beta-depleted transplantation in children. Using its own MiXCR run on the PCR reads, TCRdb lists one record per CDR3 protein. The data hold fewer than 400,000 distinct CDR3 sequences, with about a fifth observed a single time. This specimen consisted of PBMCs from the stem cell graft donor, obtained from the stem cell graft. The source of these receptors is a human donor who donated a stem cell graft to a child with acute myeloid leukemia. CDR3s include the opening cysteine and the closing phenylalanine or tryptophan. The D gene is left open where the match is weak. Expanded clones get a size class; other rows say once, few or many, or leave the size out.

CDR3nt,CDR3aa,j_gene,abundance,d_gene,v_gene
TGCAGTGCTAGGCAGACAGGGCCCGGCGAGCAGTACTTC,CSARQTGPGEQYF,TRBJ2-7,-,TRBD1,TRBV20-1
TGCAGTGCTAGACTAGCCTCGACTAGTTCGACCCAGTATTTT,CSARLASTSSTQYF,TRBJ2-3,few,-,TRBV20-1
TGTGCCTGGAGTCCGGACAGGGGGGGAGAAAAACTGTTTTTT,CAWSPDRGGEKLFF,TRBJ1-4,many,TRBD1,TRBV30
TGTGCCAGCAGCCCATCGTGGGCAAGTAATGAAAAACTGTTTTTT,CASSPSWASNEKLFF,TRBJ1-4,-,-,TRBV4-2
TGCAGCGCTCTTGACTGGAGCGCGAACACTGAAGCTTTCTTT,CSALDWSANTEAFF,TRBJ1-1,many,-,TRBV29-1
TGTGCCAGCAGCTACTTGGCTCCGGCGGGGACGGTGAACACTGAAGCTTTCTTT,CASSYLAPAGTVNTEAFF,TRBJ1-1,-,-,TRBV7-2
TGCAGTGCTGTACAGGGGAGCGAGTTTAGTCAGCCCCAGCATTTT,CSAVQGSEFSQPQHF,TRBJ1-5,many,TRBD1,TRBV20-1
TGTGCCAGCAGCCCGATGGGACTAGCGGGACGAGAGACCCAGTACTTC,CASSPMGLAGRETQYF,TRBJ2-5,-,TRBD2,TRBV12-3/TRBV12-4
TGTGCCAGCAGCCCTGCGGGGGAGCAGTACTTC,CASSPAGEQYF,TRBJ2-7,-,-,TRBV7-2
TGTGCCAGCAGCTTTATCAGGGCTACCGGAGATCAAGAGACCCAGTACTTC,CASSFIRATGDQETQYF,TRBJ2-5,few,-,TRBV11-2
TGCAGCTACCGGACAGAAGTCTACGAGCAGTACTTC,CSYRTEVYEQYF,TRBJ2-7,many,-,TRBV29-1
TGTGCCAGCAGTTACTCGCTTTCCAGGGACTCCTACGAGCAGTACTTC,CASSYSLSRDSYEQYF,TRBJ2-7,many,-,TRBV6-5
TGTGCCACCAGCAGAGACGTTGGGACTAGCGGGAGTAAGGAGACCCAGTACTTC,CATSRDVGTSGSKETQYF,TRBJ2-5,-,TRBD2,TRBV15
TGCAGTGCTAGAGATTCAGGGGGTTGGACTGAAGCTTTCTTT,CSARDSGGWTEAFF,TRBJ1-1,-,TRBD1,TRBV20-1
TGTGCCAGCAGCCCGCTCCGGGACGACATTCAGTACTTC,CASSPLRDDIQYF,TRBJ2-4,many,-,TRBV11-2
TGTGCCACCAGCGGGTCTAGCGGAGTCACTAGGAATGAGCAGTTCTTC,CATSGSSGVTRNEQFF,TRBJ2-1,-,TRBD2,TRBV15
TGTGCCAGCAGCAAAGACGCACAGGGTCAAGAGACCCAGTACTTC,CASSKDAQGQETQYF,TRBJ2-5,-,-,TRBV21-1
TGCGCCAGCACCCATACTAGCGGGAACTCCTACGAGCAGTACTTC,CASTHTSGNSYEQYF,TRBJ2-7,-,TRBD2,TRBV5-1
TGCAGCGTGGGTTTATTGCTATATACGCAGTATTTT,CSVGLLLYTQYF,TRBJ2-3,few,-,TRBV29-1
TGCAGTGCCGAGACTTACACCGGGACTAGAAGAGTTGAGCAGTTCTTC,CSAETYTGTRRVEQFF,TRBJ2-1,many,TRBD2,TRBV20-1
TGTGCCAGCAGCTTTAACCCAGGGGGCAGGCAGCCCCAGCATTTT,CASSFNPGGRQPQHF,TRBJ1-5,-,TRBD1,TRBV12-3/TRBV12-4
TGTGCCAGCACCGTTATTTCTAGCGGGAGGGCCAATGAGCAGTTCTTC,CASTVISSGRANEQFF,TRBJ2-1,-,TRBD2,TRBV27
TGTGCCAGCAGTTTCCGACAGGGCGGTCAGCCCCAGCATTTT,CASSFRQGGQPQHF,TRBJ1-5,-,TRBD1,TRBV6-5
TGTGCCAGCAGTTTGGGTCTTCTGGAGACCCAGTACTTC,CASSLGLLETQYF,TRBJ2-5,-,-,TRBV12-3/TRBV12-4
TGCAGCGTTGAAGATTCGGTCGGGACAGGCTACGAGCAGTACTTC,CSVEDSVGTGYEQYF,TRBJ2-7,many,TRBD1,TRBV29-1
TGTGCCAGCTTAGAGACAGCGCCGAATCAGCCCCAGCATTTT,CASLETAPNQPQHF,TRBJ1-5,many,-,TRBV28
TGTGCCTGGAGTGTGAGGGGATCCACCGGGGAGCTGTTTTTT,CAWSVRGSTGELFF,TRBJ2-2,few,-,TRBV30
TGTGCCAGCAGCGTACCGCGCGGGTTAGTCACTGAAGCTTTCTTT,CASSVPRGLVTEAFF,TRBJ1-1,few,-,TRBV9
TGTGCCACCACGGGACTAGCGGGAGTCGAGGAGTTCTTC,CATTGLAGVEEFF,TRBJ2-1,few,TRBD2,TRBV12-3/TRBV12-4
TGTGCCAGCAGTTTATTTCAGGGTGACGAGCAGTACTTC,CASSLFQGDEQYF,TRBJ2-7,few,-,TRBV28
TGCGCCAGCAGGCTCGCGACCCTTAGCGAGCAGTACTTC,CASRLATLSEQYF,TRBJ2-7,few,-,TRBV5-1
TGTGCCAGCAGTTTTCACCGGGATTCCTACTCCGAGCAGTACTTC,CASSFHRDSYSEQYF,TRBJ2-7,-,-,TRBV12-3/TRBV12-4